The rows below give T cell receptor beta chains drawn from one sample of a study of beta chain features in type 1 diabetes. Only in-frame clones appear in the TCRdb table, and some are missing; sequencing was by immunoSEQ multiplex PCR. The sample has around 450,000 clones; 11% are singletons. The sample consisted of naive CD4+ T cells from blood. The source of these receptors is a woman between 18 and 29 years old in good health. Each CDR3 is given without its conserved first and last residue.

>TRBV9|TRBJ1-1
ASSLQVHTEAF
>TRBV29-1|TRBJ2-5
SVDEGGETQY
>TRBV7-3|TRBJ2-3
ASSLASLPTDTQY
>TRBV15|TRBJ2-7
ATSKDRAYEQY
>TRBV6-6|TRBJ1-6
ASSPNTYNSPLH
>TRBV28|TRBJ1-1
ASSFPQNTEAF
>TRBV2|TRBJ1-2
ASRKSGTRGGYT
>TRBV29-1|TRBJ2-4
SVADRASDIQY
>TRBV15|TRBJ1-1
ATSRAGAGRTNTEAF
>TRBV28|TRBJ2-3
ASSLAGASTDTQY
>TRBV4-3|TRBJ2-5
ASSQVGGEETQY
>TRBV5-1|TRBJ2-3
ASSALAGGTDTQY
>TRBV30|TRBJ2-4
AWSVGGVSN
>TRBV18|TRBJ1-3
ASSLSGLTSGNTIY
>TRBV9|TRBJ2-1
ASSVAIVHYNEQF
>TRBV4-2|TRBJ2-7
ASSHPSTGSYEQY
>TRBV18|TRBJ1-1
ASSPVQGEAF
>TRBV19|TRBJ2-4
ASQLRDRPNIQY
>TRBV7-9|TRBJ1-2
ASTSAGAYGYT
>TRBV30|TRBJ1-5
AWRGQGGNQPQH
>TRBV4-3|TRBJ2-1
ASSQDLAGGGYNEQF
>TRBV25-1|TRBJ1-1
ASSADRVVTEAF
>TRBV7-2|TRBJ2-1
ASSQRAKDNEQF
>TRBV30|TRBJ2-1
AWSVSGTLAYNEQF
>TRBV7-2|TRBJ1-1
ASRRAPSNTEAF
>TRBV20-1|TRBJ2-1
SARQGNEQF
>TRBV2|TRBJ1-1
ASIMGQARNTEAF
>TRBV4-3|TRBJ2-3
ASSQDFSTDTQY
>TRBV28|TRBJ2-3
ASDRAGTDTQY
>TRBV2|TRBJ1-4
ASRTGTNSEKLF
>TRBV6-5|TRBJ2-3
ASSYRGGGTDTQY
>TRBV7-9|TRBJ2-1
ASSLEQGARNEQF
>TRBV5-1|TRBJ2-4
ASSLSTILAKNIQY
>TRBV7-9|TRBJ2-3
ASSSPLPGDTQY
>TRBV10-3|TRBJ1-1
AIRTASTLGAF
>TRBV5-6|TRBJ2-3
ASRLGAYTDTQY
>TRBV5-6|TRBJ2-1
ASSLAGQEAQF
>TRBV30|TRBJ2-3
AWNLLAGGTDTQY
>TRBV7-8|TRBJ2-5
ASSRRTGSIETQY
>TRBV14|TRBJ1-2
ASSQDPKSGYT
>TRBV29-1|TRBJ1-2
STGRPNYGYT
>TRBV5-6|TRBJ1-1
ASSSINTGTTEAF
>TRBV29-1|TRBJ2-7
SVTLKGVFEQY
>TRBV30|TRBJ1-1
AWEGIRFGAF
>TRBV7-2|TRBJ2-2
ASSSETATGELF
>TRBV4-3|TRBJ2-2
ASRGLAGNQRAGELF
>TRBV11-3|TRBJ2-5
ASSTYGRANEETQY
>TRBV9|TRBJ2-1
ASSPMTGTYNEQF
>TRBV15|TRBJ1-2
ATSRAGGSYYGYT
>TRBV5-1|TRBJ2-1
ASSWGVGSYNEQF
>TRBV28|TRBJ2-3
ASDPMRGVYVDTQY
>TRBV7-3|TRBJ2-2
ASSSPSVTGELF
>TRBV20-1|TRBJ1-2
SPVQNYGYT
>TRBV9|TRBJ1-5
ARGQGQGEQPQH
>TRBV30|TRBJ2-1
ALAGIPIYNEQF
>TRBV4-3|TRBJ2-4
ASSQEEGPDGIQY
>TRBV20-1|TRBJ2-7
SATQGNEQY